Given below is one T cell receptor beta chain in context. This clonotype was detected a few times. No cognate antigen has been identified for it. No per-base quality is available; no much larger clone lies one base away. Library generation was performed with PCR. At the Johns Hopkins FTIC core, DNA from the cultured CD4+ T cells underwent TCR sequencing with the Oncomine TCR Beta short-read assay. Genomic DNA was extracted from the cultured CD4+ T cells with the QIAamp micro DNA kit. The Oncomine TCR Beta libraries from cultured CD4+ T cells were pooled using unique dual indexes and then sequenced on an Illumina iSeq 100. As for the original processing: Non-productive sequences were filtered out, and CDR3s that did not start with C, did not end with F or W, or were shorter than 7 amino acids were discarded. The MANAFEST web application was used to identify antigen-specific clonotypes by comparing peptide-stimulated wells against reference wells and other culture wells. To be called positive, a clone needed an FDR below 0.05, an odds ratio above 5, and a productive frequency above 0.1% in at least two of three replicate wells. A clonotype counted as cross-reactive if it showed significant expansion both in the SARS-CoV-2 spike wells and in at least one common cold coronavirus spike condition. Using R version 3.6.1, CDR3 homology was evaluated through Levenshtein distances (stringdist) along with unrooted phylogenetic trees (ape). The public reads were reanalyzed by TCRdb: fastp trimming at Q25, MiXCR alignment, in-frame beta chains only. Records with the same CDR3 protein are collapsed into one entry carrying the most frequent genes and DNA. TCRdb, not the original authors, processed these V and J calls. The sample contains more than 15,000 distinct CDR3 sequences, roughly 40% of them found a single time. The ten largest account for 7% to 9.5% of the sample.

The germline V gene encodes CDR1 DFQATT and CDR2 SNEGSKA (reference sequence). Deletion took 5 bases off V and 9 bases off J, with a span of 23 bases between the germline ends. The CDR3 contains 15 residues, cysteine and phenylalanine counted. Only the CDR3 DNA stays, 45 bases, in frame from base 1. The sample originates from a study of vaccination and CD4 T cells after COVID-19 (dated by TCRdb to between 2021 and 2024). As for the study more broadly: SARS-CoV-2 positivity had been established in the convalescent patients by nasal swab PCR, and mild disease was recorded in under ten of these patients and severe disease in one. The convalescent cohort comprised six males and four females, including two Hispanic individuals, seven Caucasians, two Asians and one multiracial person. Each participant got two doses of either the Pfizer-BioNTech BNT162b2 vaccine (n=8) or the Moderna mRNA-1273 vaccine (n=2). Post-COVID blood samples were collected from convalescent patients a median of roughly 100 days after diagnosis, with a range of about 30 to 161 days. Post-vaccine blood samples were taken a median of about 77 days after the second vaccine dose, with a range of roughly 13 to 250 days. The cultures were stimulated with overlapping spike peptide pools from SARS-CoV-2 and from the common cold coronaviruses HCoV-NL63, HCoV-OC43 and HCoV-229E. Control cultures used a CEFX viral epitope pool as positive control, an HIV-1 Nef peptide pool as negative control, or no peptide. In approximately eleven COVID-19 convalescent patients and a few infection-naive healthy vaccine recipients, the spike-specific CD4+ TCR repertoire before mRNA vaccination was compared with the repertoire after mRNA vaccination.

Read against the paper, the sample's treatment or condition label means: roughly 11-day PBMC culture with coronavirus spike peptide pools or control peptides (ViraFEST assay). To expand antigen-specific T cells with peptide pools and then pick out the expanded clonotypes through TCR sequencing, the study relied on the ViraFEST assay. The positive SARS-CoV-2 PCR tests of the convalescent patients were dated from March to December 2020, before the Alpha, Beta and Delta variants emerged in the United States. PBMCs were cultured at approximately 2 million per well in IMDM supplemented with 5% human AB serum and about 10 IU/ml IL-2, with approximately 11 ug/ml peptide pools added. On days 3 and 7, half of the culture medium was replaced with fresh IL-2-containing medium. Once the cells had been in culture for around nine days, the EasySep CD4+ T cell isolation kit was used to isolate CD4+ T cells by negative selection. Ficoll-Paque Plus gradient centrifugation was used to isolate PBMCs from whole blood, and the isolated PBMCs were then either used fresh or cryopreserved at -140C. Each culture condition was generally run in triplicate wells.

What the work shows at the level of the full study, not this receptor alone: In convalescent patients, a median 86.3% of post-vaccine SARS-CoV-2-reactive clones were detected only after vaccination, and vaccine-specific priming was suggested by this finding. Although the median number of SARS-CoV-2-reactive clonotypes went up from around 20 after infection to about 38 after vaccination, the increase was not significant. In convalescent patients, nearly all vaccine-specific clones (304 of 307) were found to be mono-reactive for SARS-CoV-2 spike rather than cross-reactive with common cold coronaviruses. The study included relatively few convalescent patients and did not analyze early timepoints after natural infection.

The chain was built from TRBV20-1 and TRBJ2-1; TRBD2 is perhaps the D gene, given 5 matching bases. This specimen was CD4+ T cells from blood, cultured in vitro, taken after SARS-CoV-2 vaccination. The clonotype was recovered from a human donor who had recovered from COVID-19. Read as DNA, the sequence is TGCAGTGCTTTAGCGTCCCAAGGAATGAAGGGTGAGCAGTTCTTC. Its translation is CSALASQGMKGEQFF.